Each of the 5 T cell receptor beta chains below was sequenced from the same sample in a study of OX40 agonist ivuxolimab in advanced cancers. The data were produced by immunoSEQ multiplex PCR, yet TCRdb's version contains in-frame clones alone and is incomplete. The sample lists roughly 81,000 clones; approximately 95% were seen once. Sequences were derived from CD4+ or CD8+ T cells sorted from blood, sampled in a trial of the OX40 agonist ivuxolimab. These receptors all come from an adult with an advanced solid tumor such as melanoma, head and neck, liver or kidney cancer.

This chain connects TRBV19 to TRBJ2-5; TRBD2 aligns across 7 bases. J lost 8 bases, V lost 3 bases, and 6 bases had no gene match. Per the germline V gene, CDR1 is LNHDA and CDR2 is SQIVND (reference sequence). The CDR3 totals 13 residues. The CDR3 DNA follows: TGTGCCAGTAGTATTTGGCTAGCGGAAACCCAGTACTTC. Translation: CASSIWLAETQYF.

This clone was seen only once. The V gene is TRBV11-2, the J gene TRBJ2-1, with 9 bases identical to TRBD2. CDR1 and CDR2 from the germline V gene are SGHAT and FQNNGV. The CDR3 sequence is 19 residues long. V was clipped by 2 bases and J by 4 bases; unmatched bases: 15. CDR3 in amino acids: CASSLMFGTSRGSYNEQFF. DNA of the CDR3: TGTGCCAGCAGCTTAATGTTCGGGACTAGCCGAGGGTCGTACAATGAGCAGTTCTTC.

The chain combines TRBV19 with TRBJ1-2, with D possibly matching TRBD1 (5 bases). The CDR3 spans 15 residues. Trimming took 6 bases from V and 4 from J, leaving 18 bases between them. Germline loops: CDR1 LNHDA, CDR2 SQIVND (reference sequence). The CDR3 is CASSLGQSGIYGYTF. The CDR3 nucleotides read TGTGCCAGTAGCTTAGGCCAGTCAGGGATCTATGGCTACACCTTC.

This sequence joins TRBV7-9 and TRBJ2-1; TRBD2 agrees at 8 bases. The CDR3 loop spans 13 amino acids. V shed 7 bases, J shed 4 bases, and the junction held 3 bases outside the gene matches. The germline V gene has CDR1 SEHNR and CDR2 FQNEAQ (reference sequence). CDR3 loop: CASTAGGYNEQFF. CDR3 DNA sequence: TGTGCCAGCACGGCGGGAGGTTACAATGAGCAGTTCTTC.

This chain uses TRBV19 with TRBJ1-2; D gene ambiguous. Germline V gene data show CDR1 as LNHDA and CDR2 as SQIVND (reference sequence). Trimming took 3 bases from V and 4 from J, leaving 12 bases between them. The CDR3 consists of 14 residues. CDR3 nucleotides: TGTGCCAGTAGTATCCCCAGCATGTCCTATGGCTACACCTTC. Translation: CASSIPSMSYGYTF.